The 2 T cell receptor beta chains below come from one sample, sequenced in a study of response to subunit inactivated influenza vaccine. TCRdb reprocessed the RT-PCR reads with MiXCR, giving one entry per CDR3 protein. This table has 500,000 to 600,000 distinct CDR3 sequences, 14% appearing once. The specimen comprised PBMCs from blood, sampled 11 to 12 days after vaccination. The receptors stem from a man aged 45-60 years who received an inactivated influenza vaccine.

This clonotype has a handful of counts. The chain employs TRBV3-1 and TRBJ1-3; 9 nucleotides align to TRBD1. V dropped 0 bases and J dropped 4; count of bases not matched to a gene: 1. The CDR3 loop spans 15 amino acids. Germline assignment: CDR1 LGHDT and CDR2 YNNKEL (reference sequence). CDR3 bases: TGTGCCAGCAGCCAAGATGGGACAGGGGGAAACACCATATATTTT. It encodes CASSQDGTGGNTIYF.

This clonotype was seen only a few times. The chain uses TRBV20-1 and TRBJ1-5; the match to TRBD1 covers 8 bases. The CDR3 contains 17 residues. Germline V gene data show CDR1 as DFQATT and CDR2 as SNEGSKA (reference sequence). The V gene end was trimmed by 1 base and the J gene end by 3 bases; junction bases not matched to a gene: 11. The CDR3 reads CSARVGGQGSYNQPQHF. As DNA, the CDR3 is TGCAGTGCTAGAGTTGGCGGACAGGGATCCTACAATCAGCCCCAGCATTTT.